A single sample is the source of the 8 T cell receptor beta chains below, sequenced in a study of regulatory T cells in long-lasting Graves disease. Time point of the sample: newly diagnosed GD, antithyroid drugs for less than 3 months. TCR sequences were obtained from RNA taken from PBMCs. Relying on iRepertoire HTBI primers and Arm-PCR of CDR3 regions, the team built TCR beta libraries. Using its own MiXCR run on the multiplex PCR reads, TCRdb lists one record per CDR3 protein. Found here are approximately 560,000 distinct CDR3 sequences, around 16% of them singletons; the top ten hold more than 10%. The same specimen was also included in a second study, on T cells in Graves' hyperthyroidism and ophthalmopathy.

The specimen was peripheral blood mononuclear cells (PBMCs), collected at new diagnosis, from a patient treated with antithyroid drugs. These receptors were obtained from a man aged 18 to 30 with Graves disease.

The table lists this clonotype with a few counts. The chain employs TRBV6-1 and TRBJ2-7; D may be TRBD1 (6 bases). Between the trimmed V and J ends, which lost 8 bases and 2 bases, there was a span of 10 bases. In germline, CDR1 is MNHNS, CDR2 SASEGT. The CDR3 spans 12 residues. The DNA of the CDR3 is TGTGCCAGCGGGGGACATCCCTACGAGCAGTACTTC. Residues: CASGGHPYEQYF.

This rearrangement joins TRBV20-1 to TRBJ2-1; TRBD2 aligns across 16 bases. The length of the CDR3 is 14 residues. In germline, CDR1 is DFQATT, CDR2 SNEGSKA (reference sequence). V dropped 0 bases and J dropped 15; count of bases not matched to a gene: 5. The DNA for the CDR3 is TGCAGTGCTAGAGAGACGGGACTAGCGGGAGGGGCGTTCTTC. As protein: CSARETGLAGGAFF.

The table lists this clonotype with many counts. Here the CDR3 DNA reads TGTGCCAGCAGCTCCGGGTACCTCGGCGGGGGTGGCTACGAGCAGTACTTC. It yields the protein CASSSGYLGGGGYEQYF. V usage is TRBV7-8 and J usage is TRBJ2-7; 7 bases match TRBD2. The V segment lost 4 bases and the J segment 3 bases; nucleotides outside the gene matches: 15. CDR3 length equals 17 residues. Germline V gene data show CDR1 as SGHVS and CDR2 as FQNEAQ.

For this clonotype: Just one base apart from a much larger clone, this may be a read error. This chain connects TRBV12-3 or TRBV12-4 to TRBJ1-1; no clear D. V was pared by 5 bases and J by 6 bases, with 16 bases between. This CDR3 is 14 amino acids long. CDR3 loop: CASSTQSSRAEAFF. The DNA for the CDR3 is TGTGCCAGCAGTACCCAGAGTTCACGGGCTGAAGCTTTCTTT.

Comments on this clonotype: A junction end diverges from the germline sequence, so it may reflect a read error. This rearrangement joins TRBV4-1 to TRBJ2-7; 9 bases are a match to TRBD2. CDR1 and CDR2 (germline): MGHRA, YSYEKL. The CDR3 has 15 residues. CDR3 protein: CASSQDLTSGYEQYF. The CDR3 bases are TGTGCCAGCAGCCAAGACCTAACTAGCGGGTACGAGCAGTACTTC.

This clonotype was seen repeatedly, ten times or more. The J gene is TRBJ2-7, the V gene TRBV29-1, with a possible D match to TRBD2 (6 bases). The germline V gene encodes CDR1 SQVTM and CDR2 ANQGSEA. This CDR3 spans 11 amino acids. Trimming took 6 bases from V and 7 from J, leaving 13 bases between them. In nucleotides, the CDR3 is TGCAGCGTGACCCATAGCGGTGAGCAGTACTTC. This gives the protein CSVTHSGEQYF.

This clonotype was recorded at least ten times. The chain employs TRBV30 and TRBJ2-1, with 11 bases identical to TRBD2. Germline values: CDR1 GTSNPN, CDR2 SVGIG (reference sequence). The V gene end was trimmed by 0 bases and the J gene end by 12 bases; junction bases not matched to a gene: 1. The CDR3 covers 12 residues. The DNA for the CDR3 is TGTGCCTGGAGTGTAACTAGCGGGAGGCAGTTCTTC. This codes for CAWSVTSGRQFF.

This clonotype was found many times. This chain joins TRBV3-1 and TRBJ2-1; 7 bases are a match to TRBD2. V lost 4 bases to trimming and J lost 4 bases; unmatched junction nucleotides: 10. The V gene's germline CDR1 is LGHDT and CDR2 YNNKEL (reference sequence). CDR3 length: 16 residues. The CDR3 DNA sequence: TGTGCCAGCAGCCTCGCGGGAGAGGGGTTATACAATGAGCAGTTCTTC. Translation gives CASSLAGEGLYNEQFF.